The 28 T cell receptor beta chains below were found in one sample sequenced in a study of graft-versus-host responses after intestinal transplantation. Method: immunoSEQ multiplex PCR; TCRdb's copy keeps in-frame clones and lacks some. The sample carries some 41,000 clones, roughly 93% recorded once. Sequences were derived from PBMCs, sampled 700 to 750 days after intestinal transplantation. Receptors originate from a human patient who received an intestinal transplant, so some T cells may come from the graft donor.

This clone was recorded only once. This sequence joins TRBV7-2 and TRBJ2-1; D is unclear. V was shortened by 1 base and J by 5 bases, with 12 bases between the two germline ends. Germline CDR1 reads SGHTA; CDR2 reads FQGNSA. There are 15 residues in the CDR3. CDR3 residues: CASSLEVARHNEQFF. The DNA for the CDR3 is TGTGCCAGCAGCTTAGAGGTAGCCCGTCACAATGAGCAGTTCTTC.

This clone was seen a few times. The chain carries TRBV5-1 and TRBJ1-4, with D tentatively TRBD1 (5 bases). The V end lost 3 bases, the J end lost 3 bases, and 9 bases lay between the germline ends. CDR1 and CDR2 from the germline V gene are SGHRS and YFSETQ. The CDR3 contains 14 residues. Here the CDR3 reads CASSSGFSNEKLFF. The CDR3 bases are TGCGCCAGCAGCTCAGGGTTTTCTAATGAAAAACTGTTTTTT.

V usage is TRBV6-5 and J usage is TRBJ2-5, with D possibly being TRBD2 (5 bases). The V end was cut by 8 bases, the J end by 5 bases, with 18 bases between. Germline V gene data show CDR1 as MNHEY and CDR2 as SVGAGI. The CDR3 has 14 amino acids. The CDR3 DNA follows: TGTGCCAGCTGCTGCCCGCCGGGAAGGGAGACCCAGTACTTC. Its protein product is CASCCPPGRETQYF.

The chain couples TRBV5-1 to TRBJ1-2; D unclear. V was pared by 4 bases and J by 8 bases, with 21 bases between. CDR1 and CDR2 (germline): SGHRS, YFSETQ. The CDR3 is 15 residues long. CDR3 nucleotide sequence: TGCGCCAGCAGCGTGAGCCGGGAGGACTCATGGGGCTACACCTTC. It codes for CASSVSREDSWGYTF.

The genes are TRBV11-2 and TRBJ2-7, with 7 bases aligning to TRBD2. Germline V gene sequence: CDR1 SGHAT, CDR2 FQNNGV. With 6 bases clipped from V and 2 bases from J, the junction kept 7 bases outside the gene matches. This CDR3 has 14 amino acids. For the CDR3, the DNA is TGTGCCAGCAGTTTAACTAGCGCAACCTACGAGCAGTACTTC. Translated, it gives CASSLTSATYEQYF.

The chain joins TRBV13 to TRBJ1-1, with unresolved D. The CDR3 sequence is 14 residues long. Per the germline V gene, CDR1 is PRHDT and CDR2 is FYEKMQ (reference sequence). V shed 3 bases and J shed 1 base, with 9 bases lying between them. The CDR3 region is CASSFNTANTEAFF. For the CDR3, the DNA is TGTGCCAGCAGCTTTAATACAGCGAACACTGAAGCTTTCTTT.

The V call is TRBV6-6, the J call TRBJ2-1; D is ambiguous. The V end lost 6 bases, the J end lost 4 bases, and 16 bases lay between the germline ends. The CDR3 contains 15 residues. The V gene's germline CDR1 is MNHNY and CDR2 SVGAGI (reference sequence). The CDR3 coding sequence is TGTGCCAGCAGCATACCGGGTAAGGGATACAATGAGCAGTTCTTC. It encodes CASSIPGKGYNEQFF.

The chain carries TRBV7-3 and TRBJ2-2; no clear D. Germline lookup yields CDR1 SGHTA and CDR2 FQGTGA. Trimming cost V 5 bases and J 9 bases, with 19 bases left between them. This CDR3 spans 15 amino acids. The CDR3 DNA is TGTGCCAGCAGCCCCAAGGCAGGCGCGATCCGGGAGCTGTTTTTT. Amino acids: CASSPKAGAIRELFF.

The rearrangement joins TRBV5-5 to TRBJ1-2; D unresolved. Per the germline V gene, CDR1 is SGHKS and CDR2 is YYEKEE (reference sequence). The CDR3 has 11 amino acids. V shed 2 bases and J shed 5 bases, with 4 bases lying between them. CDR3 coding DNA: TGTGCCAGCAGCTTTTTTTATGGCTACACCTTC. It is translated as CASSFFYGYTF.

This rearrangement joins TRBV7-9 to TRBJ1-4, with D possibly TRBD1 on 6 matching bases. Germline-derived CDR1 and CDR2 are SEHNR and FQNEAQ (reference sequence). The CDR3 is 16 amino acids. Trimming removed 5 bases from V and 5 bases from J, with 18 bases in between. Here the CDR3 reads CASSPTGQYQNEKLFF. CDR3 coding DNA: TGTGCCAGCAGCCCGACCGGACAGTACCAAAATGAAAAACTGTTTTTT.

V is TRBV27 and J is TRBJ2-7, with D possibly TRBD2 on 6 matching bases. Trimming left V 0 bases short and J 2 bases short, with 20 bases between. This CDR3 is built from 18 residues. CDR1 is MNHEY, CDR2 SMNVEV, per germline (reference sequence). DNA for the CDR3: TGTGCCAGCAGTTTATCGATTTTCCCCGGGACTGACACCTACGAGCAGTACTTC. Translated, it gives CASSLSIFPGTDTYEQYF.

Note on this clone: The germline gene is not matched at one end of the junction; a read error may be the cause. V is TRBV29-1 and J is TRBJ2-1, with 10 bases fitting TRBD2. The CDR3 runs 15 residues. CDR1 is SQVTM and CDR2 is ANQGSEA in the germline V gene. CDR3 loop: CSVEVGLADYNEQFF. As DNA, the CDR3 is TGCAGCGTGGAAGTCGGACTAGCGGACTACAATGAGCAGTTCTTC.

In DNA form, the CDR3 reads TGTGCCTGGAGCTCAGGGGCCGGAGGAGAGACCCAGTACTTC. It codes for CAWSSGAGGETQYF. V and J are TRBV30 and TRBJ2-5; tentatively, D is TRBD1 (6 bases). Trimming stripped 3 bases from V and 4 bases from J, with 15 bases between. Germline values: CDR1 GTSNPN, CDR2 SVGIG (reference sequence). CDR3 length: 14 amino acids.

The chain employs TRBV6-1 and TRBJ2-1, with D unresolved. This CDR3 spans 14 amino acids. The V gene lost 8 bases and the J gene lost 6 bases, with 17 bases spanning the gap. Germline V gene lookup returns CDR1 MNHNS and CDR2 SASEGT. The CDR3 protein is CASFRGPGGNEQFF. As DNA, the CDR3 is TGTGCCAGCTTTAGAGGACCAGGCGGCAATGAGCAGTTCTTC.

The chain is built from TRBV12-5 and TRBJ2-3, with 11 bases aligning to TRBD2. The trim removed 5 bases at V and 6 bases at J, leaving 16 bases unmatched. Germline lookup yields CDR1 LGHNT and CDR2 FRNRAP. The CDR3 covers 18 residues. CDR3 coding DNA: TGTGCTAGTGGTCCCACAACACTAGCGGGAGTGGAATCCGATACGCAGTATTTT. Translation gives CASGPTTLAGVESDTQYF. Full variable domain (remainder filled in from reference TRBV12-5 and TRBJ2-3): DARVTQTPRHKVTEMGQEVTMRCQPILGHNTVFWYRQTMMQGLELLAYFRNRAPLDDSGMPKDRFSAEMPDATLATLKIQPSEPRDSAVYFCASGPTTLAGVESDTQYFGPGTRLTVL.

The V call is TRBV11-2, the J call TRBJ2-5, with D perhaps matching TRBD2 (7 bases). CDR3 length: 15 residues. Germline assignment: CDR1 SGHAT and CDR2 FQNNGV. Trimming shortened V by 1 base and J by 7 bases, and 16 bases separated the two germline ends. CDR3 residues: CASSLVSGGAGTQYF. DNA for the CDR3: TGTGCCAGCAGCTTAGTTTCGGGGGGCGCGGGGACCCAGTACTTC.

V is TRBV6-1 and J is TRBJ2-1; 7 bases are a match to TRBD2. CDR1 is MNHNS, CDR2 SASEGT, per germline. The V and J ends lost 0 bases and 3 bases, in that order; junction bases with no gene match: 5. The CDR3 contains 16 residues. The CDR3 is CASSEAPAGNYNEQFF. In DNA form, the CDR3 reads TGTGCCAGCAGTGAAGCTCCAGCGGGGAACTACAATGAGCAGTTCTTC.

A word on this clone: The junction shows a germline mismatch at one end, possibly a read error. The chain is built from TRBV13 and TRBJ2-1; a possible D gene is TRBD2 (5 bases). CDR1 and CDR2 (germline): PRHDT, FYEKMQ (reference sequence). This CDR3 is built from 15 residues. The DNA of the CDR3 is TGTGCCAGCAGCCTAGGACTCTTTTCCTACAATGAGCAGTTCTTC. It translates to CASSLGLFSYNEQFF.

This chain joins TRBV5-1 and TRBJ2-7; D is possibly TRBD2 (5 bases). CDR3 size: 15 residues. Germline V gene data show CDR1 as SGHRS and CDR2 as YFSETQ. V lost 4 bases and J 2 bases, leaving 16 bases between the germline ends. This CDR3 is CASSLGIGMAYEQYF. In DNA form, the CDR3 reads TGCGCCAGCAGCCTGGGGATCGGGATGGCCTACGAGCAGTACTTC.

The chain couples TRBV21-1 to TRBJ2-1. TRBV21-1 is classified as a pseudogene. This CDR3 spans 17 amino acids. The CDR3 DNA reads as TGTGCCAGCAGCAAGCTAAAGAAGGGGAGCTCCTACAATGAGCAGTTCTTC. Translating gives CASSKLKKGSSYNEQFF.

The V and J genes are TRBV6-1 and TRBJ2-1; 8 positions agree with TRBD1. The junction had 11 bases not matched to a gene; V was cut back by 11 bases and J by 5 bases. CDR1 MNHNS and CDR2 SASEGT come from the germline V gene. The CDR3 has 14 residues. In DNA, the CDR3 is TGTGCCGGCACCACAGGGGGGTCGGACAATGAGCAGTTCTTC. Protein: CAGTTGGSDNEQFF.

The chain recombines TRBV30 with TRBJ1-6, with TRBD1 matching over 9 bases. Losses at the gene ends were 2 bases for V and 6 bases for J; bases not matched to a gene: 5. The length of the CDR3 is 15 residues. The V gene's germline CDR1 is GTSNPN and CDR2 SVGIG (reference sequence). The chain's CDR3 is CAWSWTGQGNSPLHF. The CDR3 DNA follows: TGTGCCTGGAGTTGGACGGGACAGGGTAATTCACCCCTCCACTTT.

The chain recombines TRBV28 with TRBJ2-3; 10 bases align to TRBD2. This CDR3 is built from 15 residues. Germline lookup yields CDR1 MDHEN and CDR2 SYDVKM. The V gene end was trimmed by 6 bases and the J gene end by 5 bases; junction bases not matched to a gene: 8. CDR3 loop: CASRRMLAGEDTQYF. Written as DNA, the CDR3 is TGTGCCAGCAGGAGGATGCTAGCGGGAGAAGATACGCAGTATTTT.

The chain joins TRBV7-9 to TRBJ2-5; perhaps D is TRBD1 or TRBD2 (6 bases each). The last part of the DNA fits TRBJ2-7 better; the J call may be wrong. Germline-derived CDR1 and CDR2 are SEHNR and FQNEAQ (reference sequence). CDR3 length: 17 amino acids. The CDR3 DNA reads as TGTGCCAGCAGCTCCGGGGCGAGGGGGGAGATCGCCTACGAGCAGTACTTC. Residues: CASSSGARGEIAYEQYF.

The CDR3 DNA sequence: TGCGCCAGCAGCAGGGGGCTAGCGGGAGCCCTAGCCAAAAACATTCAGTACTTC. Translating it yields CASSRGLAGALAKNIQYF. The chain uses TRBV5-1 and TRBJ2-4, with 10 bases that match TRBD2. The ends lost 4 bases at V and 0 bases at J; junction bases unmatched: 10. There are 18 residues in the CDR3. The germline V gene has CDR1 SGHRS and CDR2 YFSETQ.

The chain combines TRBV11-1 with TRBJ2-3; 12 bases are a match to TRBD1. CDR1 and CDR2 from the germline V gene are SGHAT and FQDESV (reference sequence). This CDR3 comprises 14 residues. Trimming removed 6 bases from V and 4 bases from J; junction bases left unmatched: 2. The CDR3 sequence: CASRGQGASDTQYF. CDR3 nucleotides: TGTGCCAGCAGGGGACAGGGGGCATCAGATACGCAGTATTTT. Filled out from reference TRBV11-1 and TRBJ2-3, the complete variable domain reads EAEVAQSPRYKITEKSQAVAFWCDPISGHATLYWYRQILGQGPELLVQFQDESVVDDSQLPKDRFSAERLKGVDSTLKIQPAELGDSAMYLCASRGQGASDTQYFGPGTRLTVL.

The gene calls are TRBV11-2 and TRBJ2-1, with D possibly being TRBD1 (6 bases). Trimming pared 7 bases from V and 6 bases from J, leaving 16 bases between. This CDR3 spans 14 amino acids. Germline V gives CDR1 SGHAT, CDR2 FQNNGV. CDR3 loop: CASTPWTDLNEQFF. The CDR3 DNA reads as TGTGCCAGCACCCCCTGGACAGACCTCAATGAGCAGTTCTTC.

This sequence joins TRBV2 and TRBJ1-1; no firm D call. Looked up from germline, CDR1 is SNHLY and CDR2 is FYNNEI. This CDR3 contains 13 residues. The V end lost 6 bases, the J end lost 4 bases, and 12 bases lay between the germline ends. This CDR3 is CASRPPWGTEAFF. The CDR3 nucleotides read TGTGCCAGCAGGCCCCCGTGGGGCACTGAAGCTTTCTTT.